The T cell receptor beta chain under discussion was sequenced for a study of blood T cells in healthy people across ages. This clonotype was counted only a few times. The length of the CDR3 is 12 residues. Trimming left V 3 bases short and J 8 bases short, with 7 bases between. Looked up from germline, CDR1 is ENHRY and CDR2 is SYGVKD. A J-beta primer mix and a sample-barcoded 5' primer were used in a second PCR of roughly 6 to 11 cycles. Via MiXCR, TCRdb re-called the 5' RACE reads, giving one row per CDR3 protein. The table includes just under 550,000 distinct CDR3 sequences, approximately 25% detected once. This sample also appeared in a second study, on T cells of mothers and their children.

Material for sequencing was blood. V gene TRBV10-3 combines with J gene TRBJ1-4, with no clear D. This TCR was sampled from a boy aged 5-17 years in good health. The CDR3 DNA reads as TGTGCCATCAGTGACCATCGGGAAAAACTGTTTTTT. Its translation: CAISDHREKLFF.